The present T cell receptor beta chain was sequenced within a study of CD8 T cells in Susac syndrome. When the RNA was reverse transcribed, random hexamers were used with an input of roughly 0.45 to 1 ug. TCRdb used MiXCR to reprocess the immunoSEQ multiplex PCR reads, holding one entry per CDR3 protein. This table holds 150,000 to 200,000 distinct CDR3 sequences, around 95% found once. It was treatment-naive patients with stable or active relapsing-remitting disease who made up the multiple sclerosis controls. Sequencing was performed on CD4+ T cells from PBMCs. The source is a human donor with multiple sclerosis.

The CDR3 nucleotides are TGTGCCAGCAGCCAAGGTGGGACAGTAGCAGGAGCTTTCTTT. Protein product: CASSQGGTVAGAFF. The chain couples TRBV14 to TRBJ1-1; 7 bases fit TRBD1. The CDR3 sequence is 14 residues long. The J segment lost 10 bases and the V segment lost 1 base, leaving 9 bases of the junction unmatched. Germline CDR1 is SGHDN and CDR2 is FVKESK.